The text below deals with one T cell receptor beta chain. The trim removed 0 bases at V and 10 bases at J, leaving 6 bases unmatched. Germline V gives CDR1 MNHEY, CDR2 SMNVEV (reference sequence). The CDR3 contains 16 residues. The sample belongs to a study of CD8 T cells in Susac syndrome. 0.5 to 1 ug RNA was reverse transcribed with random hexamers. Amplification of TCR beta CDR3 used immunoSEQ multiplex PCR across 54 Vbeta and 13 Jbeta. One entry per CDR3 protein, called by TCRdb with MiXCR from the immunoSEQ multiplex PCR reads. Of 400,000 to 550,000 distinct CDR3 sequences in the sample, 85% to 90% were seen once.

The TCR originated in a human donor with multiple sclerosis. Specimen: CD8+ T cells from PBMCs. The rearrangement joins TRBV27 to TRBJ1-6; 10 bases are a match to TRBD1. This chain's CDR3 is CASSLSGQGNGSPLHF. The CDR3 DNA follows: TGTGCCAGCAGTTTATCGGGACAGGGGAACGGATCACCCCTCCACTTT.